This T cell receptor (beta chain) emerged from a study of control samples from healthy donors and cancer patients. TCRdb keeps only in-frame clones here, not all; method: immunoSEQ multiplex PCR. The sample shows tens of thousands of clones, 90% of them seen only once. This CDR3 is 11 amino acids long. V was shortened by 10 bases and J by 5 bases, with 11 bases between the two germline ends. Germline values: CDR1 LGHDT, CDR2 YNNKEL (reference sequence). V is TRBV3-1 (or the pseudogene TRBV3-2) and J is TRBJ2-5; possible D gene TRBD2, 6 bases. Sequenced material: PBMCs. The source of this sequence is a man aged 55 to 70 with colorectal cancer. The CDR3 DNA reads as TGTGCCACGGCCCGGGGGGAGACCCAGTACTTC. Amino acids: CATARGETQYF.